The 20 T cell receptor beta chains given below trace back to one sample, sequenced in a study of cytomegalovirus exposure and HLA in healthy donors. Vbeta (60) and Jbeta (13) primers were used in the PCR. Only in-frame clones appear in the TCRdb table, and some are missing; sequencing was by immunoSEQ multiplex PCR. The sample holds about 140,000 clones, approximately 78% seen once. Sequencing was done on a sample of PBMCs. These TCRs come from a woman under 30 in good health and CMV-seropositive.

V usage is TRBV14 and J usage is TRBJ1-1; D call uncertain. Trimming stripped 0 bases from V and 2 bases from J, with 13 bases between. The CDR3 contains 16 residues. Looked up from germline, CDR1 is SGHDN and CDR2 is FVKESK. Here the CDR3 DNA reads TGTGCCAGCAGCCAAGACCCGAGCTGGGCTAACACTGAAGCTTTCTTT. Its translation: CASSQDPSWANTEAFF. Based on the CDR3 plus reference TRBV14 and TRBJ1-1, the full variable domain is EAGVTQFPSHSVIEKGQTVTLRCDPISGHDNLYWYRRVMGKEIKFLLHFVKESKQDESGMPNNRFLAERTGGTYSTLKVQPAELEDSGVYFCASSQDPSWANTEAFFGQGTRLTVV.

The CDR3 is CASSTAGTGYPAFF. The CDR3 DNA is TGCGCCAGCAGCACTGCCGGGACAGGGTACCCAGCTTTCTTT. V and J are TRBV5-1 and TRBJ1-1; 9 bases match TRBD1. This CDR3 spans 14 amino acids. The J segment lost 10 bases and the V segment lost 4 bases, leaving 11 bases of the junction unmatched. Germline values: CDR1 SGHRS, CDR2 YFSETQ.

The gene calls are TRBV6-5 and TRBJ2-4; maybe TRBD1 (5 bases). V lost 10 bases to trimming and J lost 5 bases, with 12 bases between them. The CDR3 extends over 12 amino acids. Germline CDR1 reads MNHEY; CDR2 reads SVGAGI. Here the CDR3 reads CATSTTENIQYF. DNA for the CDR3: TGTGCCACCTCCACGACAGAAAACATTCAGTACTTC.

Of note for this clone: Other DNA sequences in the sample encode the same CDR3. The chain is built from TRBV7-2 and TRBJ1-2; 8 nucleotides match TRBD1. The CDR3 spans 13 residues. Germline V gene sequence: CDR1 SGHTA, CDR2 FQGNSA. Trimming at V came to 6 bases and at J to 2 bases, leaving 2 bases not matched to a gene. CDR3 residues: CASSRDRNYGYTF. The DNA for the CDR3 is TGTGCCAGCAGTCGGGACAGGAACTATGGCTACACCTTC.

This clone was observed a single time. The chain joins TRBV28 to TRBJ1-2, with no clear D. The CDR3 totals 14 residues. The V end was cut by 2 bases, the J end by 0 bases, with 7 bases between. Germline V lookup: CDR1 MDHEN, CDR2 SYDVKM. Written as DNA, the CDR3 is TGTGCCAGCAGTTTAGGCAGGTCTAACTATGGCTACACCTTC. The encoded protein is CASSLGRSNYGYTF.

The V call is TRBV5-6, the J call TRBJ2-5; D call uncertain. The J call may not be correct, given that the DNA end is closer to TRBJ2-7. This CDR3 is built from 15 residues. Per germline, CDR1 SGHDT and CDR2 YYEEEE. CDR3 coding DNA: TGTGCCAGCAGCTTGCGCGGAAGACTCTCCTACGAGCAGTACTTC. Protein: CASSLRGRLSYEQYF.

The chain combines TRBV28 with TRBJ2-5, with D hard to call. Germline V gives CDR1 MDHEN, CDR2 SYDVKM. CDR3 length: 14 residues. V gave up 3 bases and J gave up 1 base, with 9 bases separating them. In DNA, the CDR3 is TGTGCCAGCAGTTTCTCGGGTCTCCAAGAGACCCAGTACTTC. Amino acids: CASSFSGLQETQYF.

V usage is TRBV6-6 and J usage is TRBJ1-2; D is unclear. Germline V lookup: CDR1 MNHNY, CDR2 SVGAGI (reference sequence). The CDR3 contains 15 residues. Trimming removed 4 bases at V and 5 bases at J, with 17 bases between. CDR3 DNA: TGTGCCAGCAGTTCGATAGAACTTTCAATTTATGGCTACACCTTC. Translation gives CASSSIELSIYGYTF.

The rearrangement links TRBV25-1 to TRBJ2-3; possibly TRBD2 for D (6 bases). The germline CDR1 and CDR2 sequences are MGHDK and SYGVNS. Trimming shortened V by 2 bases and J by 4 bases, and 22 bases separated the two germline ends. The CDR3 runs to 18 residues. CDR3: CASSEGGRGTTLPDTQYF. As DNA, the CDR3 is TGTGCCAGCAGTGAAGGGGGTCGGGGGACCACCCTTCCAGATACGCAGTATTTT.

To note about this clone: The sample carries other DNA sequences with the same CDR3. The rearrangement links TRBV6-5 to TRBJ1-6; TRBD1 agrees at 9 bases. Germline V gives CDR1 MNHEY, CDR2 SVGAGI. The CDR3 is 13 amino acids. V shed 6 bases, J shed 7 bases, and the junction held 1 base outside the gene matches. In DNA, the CDR3 is TGTGCCAGCAGGGGACAGGGCAATTCACCCCTCCACTTT. This gives the protein CASRGQGNSPLHF.

The chain uses TRBV19 and TRBJ1-1; TRBD1 matches at 10 bases. CDR1 LNHDA and CDR2 SQIVND come from the germline V gene (reference sequence). CDR3 size: 16 residues. V lost 6 bases to trimming and J lost 1 base; unmatched junction nucleotides: 8. The DNA of the CDR3 is TGTGCCAGTAGATCCGGGACAGGGGTTAGGAACACTGAAGCTTTCTTT. Translating it yields CASRSGTGVRNTEAFF. Full variable domain (rest looked up from reference TRBV19 and TRBJ1-1): DGGITQSPKYLFRKEGQNVTLSCEQNLNHDAMYWYRQDPGQGLRLIYYSQIVNDFQKGDIAEGYSVSREKKESFPLTVTSAQKNPTAFYLCASRSGTGVRNTEAFFGQGTRLTVV.

The chain combines TRBV7-8 with TRBJ2-2, with TRBD2 matching over 10 bases. J gave up 4 bases and V 0 bases, and 5 bases lay outside the gene matches. The CDR3 is 17 amino acids. Per the germline V gene, CDR1 is SGHVS and CDR2 is FQNEAQ. The CDR3 protein is CASSLAVAGGGTGELFF. Here the CDR3 DNA reads TGTGCCAGCAGCTTAGCGGTAGCGGGGGGCGGCACCGGGGAGCTGTTTTTT. Full variable domain (outside the CDR3, taken from reference TRBV7-8 and TRBJ2-2): GAGVSQSPRYKVAKRGQDVALRCDPISGHVSLFWYQQALGQGPEFLTYFQNEAQLDKSGLPSDRFFAERPEGSVSTLKIQRTQQEDSAVYLCASSLAVAGGGTGELFFGEGSRLTVL.

The chain joins TRBV11-2 to TRBJ1-1, with D possibly being TRBD1 (5 bases). Germline CDR1 and CDR2: SGHAT and FQNNGV. This CDR3 has 14 residues. Trimming removed 1 base at V and 12 bases at J, with 18 bases between. CDR3 sequence: CASSLADGGRMTFF. As DNA, the CDR3 is TGTGCCAGCAGCTTAGCGGACGGGGGGAGGATGACTTTCTTT.

The table lists this clone with a few counts. The genes are TRBV4-1 and TRBJ1-2, with D tentatively TRBD1 (5 bases). V gave up 2 bases and J gave up 3 bases, with 13 bases separating them. Germline V gene sequence: CDR1 MGHRA, CDR2 YSYEKL. The length of the CDR3 is 15 residues. The CDR3 DNA follows: TGCGCCAGCAGCCAACCTGCGGGGGGGGACTATGGCTACACCTTC. Its translation: CASSQPAGGDYGYTF.

Worth noting for this clone: Mismatch with germline at one junction end may stem from a read error. This chain uses TRBV5-1 with TRBJ1-2; 9 bases are a match to TRBD1. The CDR3 runs 14 residues. Germline values: CDR1 SGHRS, CDR2 YFSETQ. This CDR3 is CASSRTGTGTGYTF. CDR3 DNA sequence: TGCGCCAGCAGCCGGACCGGGACAGGGACCGGCTATACCTTC.

CDR3 amino acids: CASTQNRGRAEAFF. The CDR3 nucleotides read TGTGCCAGCACCCAGAACAGGGGGAGGGCTGAAGCTTTCTTT. The chain uses TRBV7-6 and TRBJ1-1, with TRBD1 matching over 8 bases. There are 14 residues in the CDR3. After removal of 7 bases from V and 6 bases from J, the junction contained 10 bases not matched to a gene. CDR1 and CDR2 from the germline V gene are SGHVS and FNYEAQ.

On this clone: The identical CDR3 is also encoded by other nucleotide sequences in the sample. This chain joins TRBV10-3 and TRBJ2-7, with D possibly matching TRBD2 (5 bases). The V and J ends lost 7 bases and 7 bases respectively, with 17 bases between them. This CDR3 is built from 13 residues. CDR1 is ENHRY and CDR2 is SYGVKD in the germline V gene. CDR3 residues: CAIKSTGKGEQYF. As DNA, the CDR3 is TGTGCCATCAAGAGTACGGGGAAAGGGGAGCAGTACTTC.

This chain uses TRBV6-5 with TRBJ2-1; D possibly corresponds to TRBD1 (5 bases). The CDR3 spans 12 residues. Deletions cut 8 bases from V and 2 bases from J, with 7 bases between. Germline lookup yields CDR1 MNHEY and CDR2 SVGAGI. The CDR3 spells CASQGTYNEQFF. The CDR3 DNA sequence: TGTGCCAGCCAGGGCACCTACAATGAGCAGTTCTTC.

CDR3 loop: CSVGGFGTEAFF. DNA for the CDR3: TGCAGCGTGGGGGGATTTGGCACTGAAGCTTTCTTT. The rearrangement uses TRBV29-1 and TRBJ1-1, with a possible D match to TRBD1 (5 bases). This CDR3 has 12 amino acids. Between the trimmed V and J ends, which lost 6 bases and 4 bases, there was a span of 12 bases. CDR1 is SQVTM, CDR2 ANQGSEA, per germline.

The chain recombines TRBV7-2 with TRBJ1-1; D possibly corresponds to TRBD1 (5 bases). CDR1 and CDR2 (germline): SGHTA, FQGNSA. Deletions cut 0 bases from V and 1 base from J, with 9 bases between. The CDR3 is 15 residues long. The CDR3 sequence is CASSLARGQNTEAFF. Here the CDR3 DNA reads TGTGCCAGCAGCTTAGCCAGAGGACAGAACACTGAAGCTTTCTTT.